The 13 T cell receptor beta chains below all came from one sample that was sequenced in a study of T cells in Graves' hyperthyroidism and ophthalmopathy. The TCR beta CDR3 regions underwent amplification using RNA transcripts as the source. Using the HTBI primer set, a first-round RT-PCR was run on the TCR CDR3. MiXCR, run by TCRdb on the multiplex PCR reads, gives a single entry per CDR3 protein. Of approximately 870,000 distinct CDR3 sequences in the sample, about 38% are singletons; the top ten hold 7.5% to 9.5%. Source material: blood. All receptors come from a man between 18 and 35 years old with Graves' hyperthyroidism.

This clonotype showed up many times. The rearrangement uses TRBV2 and TRBJ2-7, with TRBD2 as a possible D gene (5 bases). There are 13 residues in the CDR3. V was trimmed by 5 bases and J by 2 bases, leaving 10 bases between them. The germline CDR1 and CDR2 sequences are SNHLY and FYNNEI. The CDR3 DNA reads as TGTGCCAGCAGTAATGCGGGCCCCTACGAGCAGTACTTC. Translated, it gives CASSNAGPYEQYF.

This clonotype was seen many times. The V call is TRBV29-1, the J call TRBJ1-3; D is undetermined. Between the trimmed V and J ends, which lost 2 bases and 4 bases, there was a span of 12 bases. Germline assignment: CDR1 SQVTM and CDR2 ANQGSEA. The length of the CDR3 is 14 residues. The CDR3 region has the DNA TGCAGCGTTGAACAACAGCTAGGAGGAAACACCATATATTTT. Amino acids: CSVEQQLGGNTIYF.

This clonotype has ten or more counts. The V call is TRBV7-9, the J call TRBJ1-4; D gene uncertain. Germline CDR1 reads SEHNR; CDR2 reads FQNEAQ (reference sequence). The CDR3 has 15 amino acids. V lost 5 bases and J lost 5, with 15 bases in between. The CDR3 is CASSPPGLENEKLFF. For the CDR3, the DNA is TGTGCCAGCAGCCCACCGGGCCTCGAGAATGAAAAACTGTTTTTT.

This clonotype has a handful of counts. V usage is TRBV6-5 and J usage is TRBJ2-7, with D possibly matching TRBD1 (5 bases). Trimming stripped 0 bases from V and 3 bases from J, with 9 bases between. The CDR3 runs 14 residues. The germline CDR1 and CDR2 sequences are MNHEY and SVGAGI. The CDR3 here is CASSYSPQGYEQYF. CDR3 coding DNA: TGTGCCAGCAGTTACTCGCCGCAGGGCTACGAGCAGTACTTC.

J is TRBJ1-5 and V is TRBV4-1; D is unclear. Per germline, CDR1 MGHRA and CDR2 YSYEKL. The CDR3 loop spans 15 amino acids. Trimming left V 6 bases short and J 1 base short, with 13 bases between. The CDR3 loop is CASRPVARSNQPQHF. The CDR3 region has the DNA TGCGCCAGCAGGCCAGTTGCAAGGAGCAATCAGCCCCAGCATTTT.

This clonotype occurred many times. The chain joins TRBV10-3 to TRBJ2-7; no clear D. Germline values: CDR1 ENHRY, CDR2 SYGVKD. The CDR3 extends over 14 amino acids. V was cut by 3 bases and J by 5 bases, with 14 bases left in between. The CDR3 loop reads CAISDVPEEDEQYF. In DNA form, the CDR3 reads TGTGCCATCAGTGACGTCCCCGAAGAAGACGAGCAGTACTTC.

This chain joins TRBV10-3 and TRBJ2-3; no reliable D call. This CDR3 contains 14 residues. Germline V lookup: CDR1 ENHRY, CDR2 SYGVKD. The ends were cut back, 2 bases at V and 4 bases at J, with 10 bases in the middle. The CDR3 here is CAISEGPAPDTQYF. The DNA of the CDR3 is TGTGCCATCAGTGAGGGACCAGCTCCAGATACGCAGTATTTT.

This clonotype is a singleton in its sample. This chain links TRBV7-2 with TRBJ1-2, with a possible D match to TRBD1 (5 bases). Germline V CDR1 and CDR2: SGHTA, FQGNSA. The V gene lost 4 bases and the J gene lost 7 bases, with 13 bases spanning the gap. CDR3 length: 13 amino acids. CDR3 protein: CASSSRGPFGYTF. In DNA, the CDR3 is TGTGCCAGCAGCTCCCGGGGACCGTTTGGCTACACCTTC.

This clonotype was detected a few times. This chain uses TRBV20-1 with TRBJ2-3; 9 bases align to TRBD2. With 6 bases clipped from V and 2 bases from J, the junction kept 12 bases outside the gene matches. This CDR3 region has 16 residues. In germline, CDR1 is DFQATT, CDR2 SNEGSKA (reference sequence). The CDR3 loop reads CSARGALAGYTDTQYF. The CDR3 DNA reads TGCAGTGCCCGAGGAGCTCTAGCGGGGTACACAGATACGCAGTATTTT.

The chain recombines TRBV10-3 with TRBJ2-7, with D perhaps TRBD2 (6 bases). The CDR3 is 15 amino acids. Trimming took 4 bases from V and 4 from J, leaving 17 bases between them. Germline-derived CDR1 and CDR2 are ENHRY and SYGVKD. CDR3 sequence: CAISVTGALGYEQYF. The CDR3, as DNA: TGTGCCATCAGTGTCACGGGAGCCCTGGGGTACGAGCAGTACTTC.

This clonotype was seen repeatedly, ten times or more. The rearrangement links TRBV10-3 to TRBJ1-1; D gene ambiguous. Deletions cut 5 bases from V and 1 base from J, with 8 bases between. Germline V gene sequence: CDR1 ENHRY, CDR2 SYGVKD. The CDR3 totals 13 residues. In DNA form, the CDR3 reads TGTGCCATCAGTACAGTCAGGAACACTGAAGCTTTCTTT. It yields the protein CAISTVRNTEAFF.

This clonotype has only a few counts. The genes are TRBV4-1 and TRBJ1-6, with 9 bases lining up with TRBD1. The J segment lost 5 bases and the V segment lost 4 bases, leaving 6 bases of the junction unmatched. Per the germline V gene, CDR1 is MGHRA and CDR2 is YSYEKL. There are 16 residues in the CDR3. The CDR3 protein is CASSLQGDRDNSPLHF. The CDR3 bases are TGCGCCAGCAGCCTACAAGGGGACAGGGATAATTCACCCCTCCACTTT.

This rearrangement joins TRBV20-1 to TRBJ1-1, with 7 nucleotides matching TRBD1. The germline gives CDR1 DFQATT, CDR2 SNEGSKA (reference sequence). The ends lost 5 bases at V and 4 bases at J; junction bases unmatched: 4. This CDR3 is 12 amino acids long. CDR3 nucleotides: TGCAGTGCTTCCTACAGGGGCACTGAAGCTTTCTTT. Amino acids: CSASYRGTEAFF.